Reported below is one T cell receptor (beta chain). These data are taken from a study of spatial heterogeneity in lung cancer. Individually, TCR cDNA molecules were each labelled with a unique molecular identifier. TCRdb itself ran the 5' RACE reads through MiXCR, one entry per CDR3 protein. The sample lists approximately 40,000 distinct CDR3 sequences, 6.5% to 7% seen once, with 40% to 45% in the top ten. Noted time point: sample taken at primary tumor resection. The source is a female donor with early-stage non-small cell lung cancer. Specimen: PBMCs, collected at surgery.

The CDR3 region has the DNA TGTGCCAGCTCACGCTCGCAGACAGAGAACACTGAAGCTTTCTTT. It is translated as CASSRSQTENTEAFF. The chain uses TRBV18 and TRBJ1-1; TRBD1 might be the D (5 bases). Per germline, CDR1 KGHSH and CDR2 LQKENI. The CDR3 covers 15 residues. The germline V and J ends were trimmed by 4 bases and 1 base, with 13 bases remaining between them.